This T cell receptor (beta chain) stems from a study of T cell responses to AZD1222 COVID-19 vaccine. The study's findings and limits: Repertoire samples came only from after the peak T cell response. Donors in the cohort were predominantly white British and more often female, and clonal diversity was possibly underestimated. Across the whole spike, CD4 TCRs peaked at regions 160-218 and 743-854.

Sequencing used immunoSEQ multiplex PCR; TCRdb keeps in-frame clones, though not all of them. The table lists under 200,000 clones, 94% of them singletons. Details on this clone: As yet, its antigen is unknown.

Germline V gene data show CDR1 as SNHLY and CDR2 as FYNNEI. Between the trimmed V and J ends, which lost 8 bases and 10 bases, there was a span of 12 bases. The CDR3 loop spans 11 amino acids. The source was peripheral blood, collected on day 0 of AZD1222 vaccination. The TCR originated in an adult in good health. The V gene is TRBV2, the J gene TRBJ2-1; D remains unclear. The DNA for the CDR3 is TGTGCCAGCTCCTTCGGCCCAGAGCAGTTCTTC. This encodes CASSFGPEQFF.